This note documents a single TCR beta chain sequence. Other DNA sequences in the same sample also yield this CDR3. This specimen comes from a study of T cell changes during pregnancy in multiple sclerosis. Method: immunoSEQ multiplex PCR; TCRdb's copy keeps in-frame clones and lacks some. The sample contains 71,000 or so clones, over 85% of which appear only once. The V gene's germline CDR1 is MNHNS and CDR2 SASEGT. The CDR3 has 15 amino acids. V lost 1 base, J lost 0 bases, and 0 bases stayed unmatched. The TCR sequence derives from a female donor with multiple sclerosis, enrolled in a pregnancy study. The specimen comprised peripheral blood, sampled in the third trimester of pregnancy. This chain links TRBV6-1 with TRBJ2-7, with 10 bases lining up with TRBD2. CDR3 sequence reads: CASSEGTSGSYEQYF. The CDR3 DNA sequence: TGTGCCAGCAGTGAAGGGACTAGCGGCTCCTACGAGCAGTACTTC.